Detailed here is one T cell receptor (beta chain). The sample has other DNA sequences that encode this CDR3 too. CDR3 length: 19 residues. CDR1 is GTSNPN and CDR2 is SVGIG in the germline V gene (reference sequence). These data are taken from a study of shared clonotypes between healthy human individuals. Produced via immunoSEQ multiplex PCR; TCRdb's table is partial and in-frame only. The sample yields 450,000 to 500,000 clones, about 84% seen once. The sequencing sample was made of PBMCs. This rearrangement joins TRBV30 to TRBJ2-7; 12 bases are a match to TRBD2. The clonotype was recovered from a woman between 40 and 55 years old in good health. Some clones in this sample may be carry-over from other donors' samples. The CDR3 nucleotides read TGTGCATGCCGGCAAGATCGACTAGCGGGAGTTCTACAAACCTACGAGCAGTACTTC. Translated, it gives CACRQDRLAGVLQTYEQYF.